This entry features one TCR beta chain sequence. The sample is drawn from a study of T cell responses to AZD1222 COVID-19 vaccine. The CDR3 consists of 15 residues. In germline, CDR1 is MNHEY, CDR2 SVGAGI. Trimming left V 8 bases short and J 2 bases short, with 19 bases between. TCRdb's table, derived via immunoSEQ multiplex PCR, lists solely in-frame clones and lacks some. This sample has just over 65,000 clones, with less than 90% found just once. The V and J genes are TRBV6-5 and TRBJ2-7, with D maybe TRBD1 (8 bases). The receptor comes from an adult in good health. Specimen: peripheral blood, collected on day 0 of AZD1222 vaccination. The CDR3, as DNA: TGTGCCAGCCGAGAGAGAACAGGGGGGGCCTACGAGCAGTACTTC. Encoded protein: CASRERTGGAYEQYF.